This TCR beta chain was found in a study of beta chain features in type 1 diabetes. As concerns this clone: Its target is not known.

Every isolated RNA sample was fully reverse transcribed, so sequencing captured expressed TCRB transcripts. Some clones are missing from TCRdb's copy, which holds only in-frame ones; the method was immunoSEQ multiplex PCR. The sample lists some 250,000 clones, over 11% occurring once. Study-level findings and limits: Researchers report that Type 1 diabetes patients had moderately but significantly shorter TCRB CDR3s across all four CD4+ subsets. Naive, central memory and regulatory TCRB repertoires appeared more similar among patients than healthy donors. The study found fewer insertions and more deletions at VDJ junctions in type 1 diabetes patients. Sequencing from cDNA could over-represent high-TCR-expressing cells.

The clonotype originates from a man aged 30 to 45 with type 1 diabetes. The sequenced material came from naive CD4+ T cells from blood.

CDR3 amino acids: CASSPSQGGTNEKLFF. The DNA of the CDR3 is TGTGCCAGCTCACCATCCCAGGGCGGAACTAATGAAAAACTGTTTTTT. The rearrangement uses TRBV18 and TRBJ1-4, with TRBD1 as a possible D gene (5 bases). The CDR3 is 16 amino acids. V was trimmed by 2 bases and J by 1 base, leaving 11 bases between them. Germline V gene sequence: CDR1 KGHSH, CDR2 LQKENI.